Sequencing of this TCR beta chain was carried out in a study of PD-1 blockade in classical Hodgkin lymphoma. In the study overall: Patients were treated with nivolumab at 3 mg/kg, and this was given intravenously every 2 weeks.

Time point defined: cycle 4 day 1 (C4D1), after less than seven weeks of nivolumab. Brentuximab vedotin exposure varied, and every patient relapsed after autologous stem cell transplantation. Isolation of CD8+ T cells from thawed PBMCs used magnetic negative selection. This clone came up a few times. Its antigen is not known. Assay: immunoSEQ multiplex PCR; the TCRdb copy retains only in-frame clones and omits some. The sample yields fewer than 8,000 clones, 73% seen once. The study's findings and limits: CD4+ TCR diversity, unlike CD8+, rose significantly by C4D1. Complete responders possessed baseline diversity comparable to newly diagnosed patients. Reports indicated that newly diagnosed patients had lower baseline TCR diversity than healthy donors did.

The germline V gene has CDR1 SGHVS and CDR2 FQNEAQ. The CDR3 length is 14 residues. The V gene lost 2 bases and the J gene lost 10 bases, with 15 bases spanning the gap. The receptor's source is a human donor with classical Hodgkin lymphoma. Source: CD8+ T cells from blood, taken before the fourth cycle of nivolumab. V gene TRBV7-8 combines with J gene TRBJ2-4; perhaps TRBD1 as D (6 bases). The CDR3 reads CASSLLSGARIQYF. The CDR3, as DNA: TGTGCCAGCAGCTTATTATCAGGGGCGAGGATTCAGTACTTC.